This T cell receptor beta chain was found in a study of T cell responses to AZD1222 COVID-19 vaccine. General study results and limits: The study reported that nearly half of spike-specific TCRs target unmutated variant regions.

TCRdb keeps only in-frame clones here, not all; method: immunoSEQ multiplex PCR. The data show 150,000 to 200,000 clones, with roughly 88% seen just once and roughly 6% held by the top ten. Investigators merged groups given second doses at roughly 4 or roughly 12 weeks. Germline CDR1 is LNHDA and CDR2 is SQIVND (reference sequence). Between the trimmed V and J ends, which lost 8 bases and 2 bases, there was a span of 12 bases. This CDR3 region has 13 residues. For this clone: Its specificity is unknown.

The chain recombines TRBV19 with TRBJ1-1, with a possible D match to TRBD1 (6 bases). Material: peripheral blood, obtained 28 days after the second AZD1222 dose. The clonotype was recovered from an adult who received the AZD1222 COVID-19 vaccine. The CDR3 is CASEDSLNTEAFF. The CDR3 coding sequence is TGTGCCAGTGAGGACAGCCTAAACACTGAAGCTTTCTTT.